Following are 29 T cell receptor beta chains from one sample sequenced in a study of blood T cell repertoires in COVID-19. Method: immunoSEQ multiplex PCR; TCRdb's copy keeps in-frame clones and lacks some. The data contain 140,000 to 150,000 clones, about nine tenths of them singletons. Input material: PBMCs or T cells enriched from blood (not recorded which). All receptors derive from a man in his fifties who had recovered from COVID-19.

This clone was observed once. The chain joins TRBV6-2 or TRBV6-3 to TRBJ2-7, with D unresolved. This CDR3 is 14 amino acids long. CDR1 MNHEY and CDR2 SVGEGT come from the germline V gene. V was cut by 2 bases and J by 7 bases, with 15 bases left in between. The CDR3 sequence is CASSYGWARREQYF. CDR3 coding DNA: TGTGCCAGCAGTTACGGGTGGGCCCGCAGGGAGCAGTACTTC.

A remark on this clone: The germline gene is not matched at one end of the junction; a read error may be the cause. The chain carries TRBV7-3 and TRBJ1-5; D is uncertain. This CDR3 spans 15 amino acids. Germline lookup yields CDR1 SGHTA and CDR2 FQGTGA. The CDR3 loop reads CASTLRGPGEQPQHF. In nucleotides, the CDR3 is TGTGCCAGCACCTTAAGAGGTCCTGGAGAACAGCCCCAGCATTTT.

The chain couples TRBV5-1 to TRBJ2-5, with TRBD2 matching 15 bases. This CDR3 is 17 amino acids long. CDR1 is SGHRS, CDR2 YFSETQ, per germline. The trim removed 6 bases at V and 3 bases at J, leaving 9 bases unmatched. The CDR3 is CASTRTSGGALKETQYF. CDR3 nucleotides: TGCGCCAGCACCCGGACTAGCGGGGGGGCCTTGAAAGAGACCCAGTACTTC.

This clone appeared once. As DNA, the CDR3 is TGTGCCAGCAGTGAATTCTTAAGCACTGAGCAGTTCTTC. It translates to CASSEFLSTEQFF. The rearrangement links TRBV2 to TRBJ2-1; D is unresolved. Germline V lookup: CDR1 SNHLY, CDR2 FYNNEI. Trimming left V 2 bases short and J 9 bases short, with 11 bases between. This CDR3 region has 13 residues.

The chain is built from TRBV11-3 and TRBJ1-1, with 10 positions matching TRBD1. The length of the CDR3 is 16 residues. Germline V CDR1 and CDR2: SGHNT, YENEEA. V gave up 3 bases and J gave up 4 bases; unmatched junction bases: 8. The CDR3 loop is CASSLGTGVKGTEAFF. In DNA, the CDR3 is TGTGCCAGCAGCTTGGGGACAGGGGTAAAAGGCACTGAAGCTTTCTTT.

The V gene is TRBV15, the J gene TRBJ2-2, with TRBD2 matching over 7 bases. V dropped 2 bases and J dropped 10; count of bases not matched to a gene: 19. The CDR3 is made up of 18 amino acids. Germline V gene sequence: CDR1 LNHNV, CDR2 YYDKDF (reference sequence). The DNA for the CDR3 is TGTGCCACCAGCAGACCGGCCGGGGAGGGGAGTGATGAAGAGGAGCTGTTTTTT. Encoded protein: CATSRPAGEGSDEEELFF.

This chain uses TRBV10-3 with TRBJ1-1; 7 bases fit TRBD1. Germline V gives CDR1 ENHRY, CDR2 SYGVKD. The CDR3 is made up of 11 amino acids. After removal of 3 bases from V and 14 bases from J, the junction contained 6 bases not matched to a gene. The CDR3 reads CAISDMTGRFF. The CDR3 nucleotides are TGTGCCATCAGTGATATGACAGGGCGATTCTTT.

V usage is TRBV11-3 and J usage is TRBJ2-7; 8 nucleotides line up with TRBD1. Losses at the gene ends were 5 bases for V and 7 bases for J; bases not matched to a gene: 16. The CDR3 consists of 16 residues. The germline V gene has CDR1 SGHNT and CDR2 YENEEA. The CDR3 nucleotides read TGTGCCAGCAGCCTGCCGTTGTTCAGGGGGCGTTTTGAGCAGTACGTC. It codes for CASSLPLFRGRFEQYV.

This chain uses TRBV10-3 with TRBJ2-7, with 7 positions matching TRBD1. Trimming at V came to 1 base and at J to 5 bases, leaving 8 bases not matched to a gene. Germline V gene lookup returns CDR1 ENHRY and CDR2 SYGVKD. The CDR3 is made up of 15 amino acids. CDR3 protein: CAISEYRQGEDEQYF. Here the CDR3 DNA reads TGTGCCATCAGTGAGTATCGACAGGGCGAGGACGAGCAGTACTTC.

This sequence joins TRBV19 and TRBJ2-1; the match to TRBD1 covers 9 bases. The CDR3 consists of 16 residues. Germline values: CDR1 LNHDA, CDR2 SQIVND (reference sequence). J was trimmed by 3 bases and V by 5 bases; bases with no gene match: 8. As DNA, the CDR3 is TGTGCCAGTAGTCGCACCGGGACAGGGCTCTACAATGAGCAGTTCTTC. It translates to CASSRTGTGLYNEQFF. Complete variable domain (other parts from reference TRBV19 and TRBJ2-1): DGGITQSPKYLFRKEGQNVTLSCEQNLNHDAMYWYRQDPGQGLRLIYYSQIVNDFQKGDIAEGYSVSREKKESFPLTVTSAQKNPTAFYLCASSRTGTGLYNEQFFGPGTRLTVL.

CDR3 in DNA: TGCAGCGCCGGGACTGGTTCCTACAATGAGCAGTTCTTC. This translates into CSAGTGSYNEQFF. The rearrangement uses TRBV29-1 and TRBJ2-1; tentatively, D is TRBD2 (6 bases). The V end was cut by 7 bases, the J end by 1 base, with 11 bases between. The CDR3 is 13 amino acids. Germline V gene data show CDR1 as SQVTM and CDR2 as ANQGSEA.

The CDR3 DNA reads TGTGCCAGCAGCGTAGCTGGGCTGGGCACAGATACGCAGTATTTT. Translating gives CASSVAGLGTDTQYF. This chain connects TRBV9 to TRBJ2-3, with D uncertain. Germline lookup yields CDR1 SGDLS and CDR2 YYNGEE. This CDR3 is built from 15 residues. V lost 0 bases to trimming and J lost 1 base, with 9 bases between them.

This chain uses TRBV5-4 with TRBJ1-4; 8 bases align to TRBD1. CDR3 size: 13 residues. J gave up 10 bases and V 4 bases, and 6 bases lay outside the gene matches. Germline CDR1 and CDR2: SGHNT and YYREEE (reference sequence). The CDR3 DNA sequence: TGTGCCAGCAGCCGACAGGGGACAGGAAAACTGTTTTTT. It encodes CASSRQGTGKLFF.

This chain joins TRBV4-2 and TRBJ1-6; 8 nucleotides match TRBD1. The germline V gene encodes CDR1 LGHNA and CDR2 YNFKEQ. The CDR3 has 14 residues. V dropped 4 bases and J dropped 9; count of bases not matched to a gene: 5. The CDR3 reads CASSRGGTGSPLHF. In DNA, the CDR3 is TGTGCCAGCAGCCGGGGAGGGACAGGTTCACCCCTCCACTTT.

The CDR3 reads CASSRYASGGDTDTQYF. DNA of the CDR3: TGTGCCAGCAGCCGTTACGCTAGCGGGGGCGACACAGATACGCAGTATTTT. The chain carries TRBV4-2 and TRBJ2-3; TRBD2 aligns across 10 bases. CDR3 length: 17 residues. Per germline, CDR1 LGHNA and CDR2 YNFKEQ. V lost 4 bases, J lost 2 bases, and 9 bases stayed unmatched.

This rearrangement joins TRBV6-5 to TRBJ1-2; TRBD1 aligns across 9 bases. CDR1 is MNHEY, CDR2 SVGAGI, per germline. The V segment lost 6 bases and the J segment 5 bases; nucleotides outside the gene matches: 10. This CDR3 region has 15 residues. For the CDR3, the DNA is TGTGCCAGCAGCTTGACCGGGACAGGGACTTATGGCTACACCTTC. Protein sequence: CASSLTGTGTYGYTF.

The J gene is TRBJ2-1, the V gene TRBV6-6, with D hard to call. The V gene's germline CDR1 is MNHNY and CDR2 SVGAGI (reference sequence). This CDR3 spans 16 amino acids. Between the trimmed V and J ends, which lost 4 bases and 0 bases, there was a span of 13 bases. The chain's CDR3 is CASSFQAFDSYNEQFF. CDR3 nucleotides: TGTGCCAGCAGTTTCCAGGCTTTCGACTCCTACAATGAGCAGTTCTTC.

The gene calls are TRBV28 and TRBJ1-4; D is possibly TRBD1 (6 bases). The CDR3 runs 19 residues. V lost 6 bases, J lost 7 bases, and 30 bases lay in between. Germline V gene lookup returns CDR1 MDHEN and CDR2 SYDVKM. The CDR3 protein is CASRGTGTSKRIGGEKLFF. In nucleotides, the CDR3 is TGTGCCAGCAGGGGGACCGGGACATCGAAGAGAATTGGGGGTGAAAAACTGTTTTTT. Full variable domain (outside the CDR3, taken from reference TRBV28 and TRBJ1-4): DVKVTQSSRYLVKRTGEKVFLECVQDMDHENMFWYRQDPGLGLRLIYFSYDVKMKEKGDIPEGYSVSREKKERFSLILESASTNQTSMYLCASRGTGTSKRIGGEKLFFGSGTQLSVL.

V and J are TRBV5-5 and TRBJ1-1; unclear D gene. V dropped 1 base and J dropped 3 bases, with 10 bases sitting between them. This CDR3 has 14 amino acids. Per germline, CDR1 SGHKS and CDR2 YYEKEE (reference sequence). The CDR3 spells CASSLRSPDTEAFF. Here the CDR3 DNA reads TGTGCCAGCAGCTTGAGATCTCCGGACACTGAAGCTTTCTTT.

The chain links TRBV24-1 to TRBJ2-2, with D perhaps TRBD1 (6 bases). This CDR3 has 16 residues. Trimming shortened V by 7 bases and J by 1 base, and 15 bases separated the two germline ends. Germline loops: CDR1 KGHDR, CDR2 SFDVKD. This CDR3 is CATSPGQGWNTGELFF. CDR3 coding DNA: TGTGCCACCAGCCCTGGGCAGGGGTGGAACACCGGGGAGCTGTTTTTT.

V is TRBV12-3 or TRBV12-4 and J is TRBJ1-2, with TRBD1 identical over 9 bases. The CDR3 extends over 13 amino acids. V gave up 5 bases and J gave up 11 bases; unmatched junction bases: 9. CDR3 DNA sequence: TGTGCCAGCAGTCGCACGGGACAGGGAGGTTACACCTTC. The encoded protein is CASSRTGQGGYTF.

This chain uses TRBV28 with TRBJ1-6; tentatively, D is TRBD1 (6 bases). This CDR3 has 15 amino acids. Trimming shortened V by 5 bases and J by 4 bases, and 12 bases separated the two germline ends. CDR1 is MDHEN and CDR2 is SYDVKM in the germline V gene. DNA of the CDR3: TGTGCCAGCAGTCCGAGGGACAATTATAATTCACCCCTCCACTTT. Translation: CASSPRDNYNSPLHF.

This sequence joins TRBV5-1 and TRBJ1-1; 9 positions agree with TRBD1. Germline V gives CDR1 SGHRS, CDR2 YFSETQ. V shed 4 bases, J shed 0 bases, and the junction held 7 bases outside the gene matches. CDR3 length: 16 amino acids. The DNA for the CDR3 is TGCGCCAGCAGCCCGGGACAGGGTCGGATGAACACTGAAGCTTTCTTT. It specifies CASSPGQGRMNTEAFF.

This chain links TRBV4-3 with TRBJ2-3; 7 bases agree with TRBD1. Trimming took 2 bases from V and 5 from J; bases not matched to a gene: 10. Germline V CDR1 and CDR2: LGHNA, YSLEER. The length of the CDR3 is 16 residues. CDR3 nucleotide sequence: TGCGCCAGCAGCCAATTCACAGGGGACCAGGGAGATACGCAGTATTTT. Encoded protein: CASSQFTGDQGDTQYF.

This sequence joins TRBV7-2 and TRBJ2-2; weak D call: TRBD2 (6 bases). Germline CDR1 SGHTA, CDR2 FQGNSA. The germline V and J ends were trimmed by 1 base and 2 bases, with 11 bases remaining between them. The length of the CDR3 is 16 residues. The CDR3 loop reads CASSLDVSGNTGELFF. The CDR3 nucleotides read TGTGCCAGCAGCTTAGATGTTAGCGGTAACACCGGGGAGCTGTTTTTT.

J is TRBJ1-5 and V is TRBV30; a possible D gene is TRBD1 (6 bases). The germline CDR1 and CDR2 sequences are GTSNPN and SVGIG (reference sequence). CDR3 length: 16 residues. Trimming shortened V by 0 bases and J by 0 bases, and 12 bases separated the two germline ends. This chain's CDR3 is CAWSVPGVISNQPQHF. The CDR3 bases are TGTGCCTGGAGTGTACCAGGGGTTATTAGCAATCAGCCCCAGCATTTT.

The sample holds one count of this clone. The CDR3 spells CASSIPGRDNQPQHF. DNA for the CDR3: TGTGCCAGTAGTATCCCTGGGAGGGACAATCAGCCCCAGCATTTT. The chain links TRBV19 to TRBJ1-5; D is ambiguous. Trimming pared 3 bases from V and 3 bases from J, leaving 12 bases between. The CDR3 has 15 amino acids. Germline CDR1 reads LNHDA; CDR2 reads SQIVND (reference sequence).

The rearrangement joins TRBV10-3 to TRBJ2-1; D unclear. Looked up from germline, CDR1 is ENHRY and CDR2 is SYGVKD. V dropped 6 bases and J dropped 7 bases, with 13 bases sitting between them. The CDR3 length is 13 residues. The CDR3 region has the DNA TGTGCCATCAGCCCTGCGGAATTGAATGAGCAGTTCTTC. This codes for CAISPAELNEQFF.

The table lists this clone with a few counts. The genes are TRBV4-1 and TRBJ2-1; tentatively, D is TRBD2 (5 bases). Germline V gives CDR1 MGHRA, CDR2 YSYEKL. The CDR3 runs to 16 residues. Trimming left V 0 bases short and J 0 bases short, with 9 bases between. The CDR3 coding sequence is TGCGCCAGCAGCCAAGAAGTGGGGAGCTCCTACAATGAGCAGTTCTTC. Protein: CASSQEVGSSYNEQFF.